These 7 T cell receptor beta chains were sequenced from one sample in a study of T cell changes during pregnancy in multiple sclerosis. Only in-frame clones appear in the TCRdb table, and some are missing; sequencing was by immunoSEQ multiplex PCR. The sample consists of over 100,000 clones, about 93% of them appearing once. Here the sequenced sample was peripheral blood, taken in the third trimester of pregnancy. These receptors were taken from a female donor with multiple sclerosis, enrolled in a pregnancy study.

The rearrangement joins TRBV28 to TRBJ2-7; 8 bases fit TRBD2. Germline V gene data show CDR1 as MDHEN and CDR2 as SYDVKM. V shed 6 bases and J 4 bases; nucleotides not matched to a gene: 11. The CDR3 covers 15 residues. CDR3 nucleotides: TGTGCCAGCAGGATTGGAGCGGGAGTACTGTACGAGCAGTACTTC. Translated, it gives CASRIGAGVLYEQYF.

As to this clone: This CDR3 is also generated by other DNA sequences in the sample. The gene calls are TRBV19 and TRBJ1-5; 9 bases agree with TRBD1. The CDR3 length is 14 residues. The germline gives CDR1 LNHDA, CDR2 SQIVND (reference sequence). V was clipped by 3 bases and J by 4 bases; unmatched bases: 1. The CDR3 region is CASSMGQGNQPQHF. In DNA, the CDR3 is TGTGCCAGTAGTATGGGACAGGGAAATCAGCCCCAGCATTTT.

The V gene is TRBV7-3, the J gene TRBJ1-1; D ambiguous. Germline CDR1 and CDR2: SGHTA and FQGTGA. The CDR3 length is 13 residues. The ends were cut back, 2 bases at V and 1 base at J, with 5 bases in the middle. DNA for the CDR3: TGTGCCAGCAGCTTAGGCCAGAACACTGAAGCTTTCTTT. It translates to CASSLGQNTEAFF.

The chain recombines TRBV28 with TRBJ2-1; a weak D match, TRBD1 (6 bases). V was trimmed by 4 bases and J by 7 bases, leaving 20 bases between them. Germline CDR1 and CDR2: MDHEN and SYDVKM. The CDR3 has 16 amino acids. The CDR3 DNA follows: TGTGCCAGCAGTTCCTTGTACAGGGCTTACCCGAATGAGCAGTTCTTC. Its translation is CASSSLYRAYPNEQFF.

The rearrangement uses TRBV15 and TRBJ2-3; possible D gene TRBD2, 6 bases. The CDR3 covers 18 residues. V gave up 5 bases and J gave up 0 bases, with 21 bases separating them. The V gene's germline CDR1 is LNHNV and CDR2 YYDKDF (reference sequence). The CDR3 bases are TGTGCCACCAGCGGATCCCCGAGACTAGACTCTAGCACAGATACGCAGTATTTT. It yields the protein CATSGSPRLDSSTDTQYF.

This chain joins TRBV5-4 and TRBJ2-1; TRBD1 is a possible D gene (6 bases). The germline V and J ends were trimmed by 5 bases and 9 bases, with 15 bases remaining between them. Looked up from germline, CDR1 is SGHNT and CDR2 is YYREEE (reference sequence). The CDR3 has 13 residues. CDR3 in amino acids: CASSLEGDGEQFF. The CDR3, as DNA: TGTGCCAGCAGTTTAGAGGGGGATGGTGAGCAGTTCTTC.

This clone was found once. This sample also contains other DNA sequences that code for the same CDR3. This chain connects TRBV19 to TRBJ1-2; D is unclear. The CDR3 has 15 amino acids. V dropped 3 bases and J dropped 0 bases, with 11 bases sitting between them. Germline V CDR1 and CDR2: LNHDA, SQIVND (reference sequence). For the CDR3, the DNA is TGTGCCAGTAGTATTAGCGGCCTCTCTAACTATGGCTACACCTTC. The encoded protein is CASSISGLSNYGYTF.